The clone carrying this TCR beta chain appeared many times. Antigen: not known. The sample comes from a study of molecular identifiers for immune sequencing clone quantification. The study, taken as a whole, reports: Detection of one spiked Jurkat cell's TCR RNA reportedly worked in 1 million or so naive cells. Identical TCR molecules that share a barcode could lead to an underestimation of highly expanded clone sizes. Over 99% of effector molecules, yet under 1% of naive-cell molecules, were held by clones above 20 RNA copies.

TCRdb reprocessed the PCR reads via MiXCR and lists one record per CDR3 protein. The table lists 37,000 or so distinct CDR3 sequences, roughly 24% of them singletons. CDR1 is MGHRA, CDR2 YSYEKL, per germline. Trimming pared 0 bases from V and 1 base from J, leaving 14 bases between. CDR3 size: 17 residues. Libraries of naive CD8 T cells were made from roughly 20,000 to 1,000,000 sorted cells. They used 10%, 30% or 50% RNA. The V gene is TRBV4-1, the J gene TRBJ2-3; no definite D call. The material sequenced was naive CD8+ T cells from blood, with Jurkat cell RNA spiked in. Subset reported: FACS-sorted CD8+CD4-CCR7+CD45RA+ naive T cells. This TCR derives from a human donor in good health. Some libraries in this study had Jurkat cell RNA spiked in. CDR3 protein: CASSQDRGARGTDTQYF. For the CDR3, the DNA is TGCGCCAGCAGCCAAGATAGAGGAGCTAGGGGCACAGATACGCAGTATTTT.